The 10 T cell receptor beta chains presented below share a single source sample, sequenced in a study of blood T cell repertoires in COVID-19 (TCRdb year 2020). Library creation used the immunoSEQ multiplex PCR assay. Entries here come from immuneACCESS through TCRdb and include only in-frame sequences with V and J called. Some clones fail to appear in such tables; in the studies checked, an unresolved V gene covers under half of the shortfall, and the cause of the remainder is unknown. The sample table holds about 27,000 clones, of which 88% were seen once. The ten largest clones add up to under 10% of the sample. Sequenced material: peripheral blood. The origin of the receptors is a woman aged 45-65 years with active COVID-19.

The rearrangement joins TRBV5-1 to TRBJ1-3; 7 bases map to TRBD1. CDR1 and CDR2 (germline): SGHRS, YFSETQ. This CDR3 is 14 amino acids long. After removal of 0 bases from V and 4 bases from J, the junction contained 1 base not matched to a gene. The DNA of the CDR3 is TGCGCCAGCAGCTTGGAGACAGGGGGAAACACCATATATTTT. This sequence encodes CASSLETGGNTIYF.

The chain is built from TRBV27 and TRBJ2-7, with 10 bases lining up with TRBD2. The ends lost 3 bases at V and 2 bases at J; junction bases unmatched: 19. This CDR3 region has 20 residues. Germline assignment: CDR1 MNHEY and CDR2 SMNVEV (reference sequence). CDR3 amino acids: CASSFSAYPSTSGYAYEQYF. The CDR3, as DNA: TGTGCCAGCAGTTTCTCGGCGTACCCCTCGACTAGCGGGTACGCCTACGAGCAGTACTTC.

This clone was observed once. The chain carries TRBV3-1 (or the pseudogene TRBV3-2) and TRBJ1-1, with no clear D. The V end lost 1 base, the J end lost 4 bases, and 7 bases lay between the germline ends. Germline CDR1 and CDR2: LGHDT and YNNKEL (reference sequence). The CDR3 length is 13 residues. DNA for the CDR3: TGTGCCAGCAGCCAAGGCAGAGGCACTGAAGCTTTCTTT. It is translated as CASSQGRGTEAFF.

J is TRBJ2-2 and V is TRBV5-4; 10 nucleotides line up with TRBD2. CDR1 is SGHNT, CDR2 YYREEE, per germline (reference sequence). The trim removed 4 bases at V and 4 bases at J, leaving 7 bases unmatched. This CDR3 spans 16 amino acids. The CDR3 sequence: CASSPKREGPTGELFF. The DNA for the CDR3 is TGTGCCAGCAGCCCTAAGCGGGAGGGCCCCACCGGGGAGCTGTTTTTT.

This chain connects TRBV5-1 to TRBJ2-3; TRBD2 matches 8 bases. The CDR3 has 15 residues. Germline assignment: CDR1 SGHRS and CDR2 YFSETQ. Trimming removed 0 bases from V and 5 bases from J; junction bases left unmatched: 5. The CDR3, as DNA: TGCGCCAGCAGCTTGGGAGCGGGAGATCTAGATACGCAGTATTTT. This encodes CASSLGAGDLDTQYF. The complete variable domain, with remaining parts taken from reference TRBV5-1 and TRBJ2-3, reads KAGVTQTPRYLIKTRGQQVTLSCSPISGHRSVSWYQQTPGQGLQFLFEYFSETQRNKGNFPGRFSGRQFSNSRSEMNVSTLELGDSALYLCASSLGAGDLDTQYFGPGTRLTVL.

Here the CDR3 reads CATSGSQGYTEAFF. Written as DNA, the CDR3 is TGTGCCACCAGCGGATCACAGGGCTACACTGAAGCTTTCTTT. This chain connects TRBV15 to TRBJ1-1; TRBD1 might be the D (6 bases). The germline gives CDR1 LNHNV, CDR2 YYDKDF (reference sequence). Trimming took 5 bases from V and 3 from J, leaving 13 bases between them. This CDR3 spans 14 amino acids.

The CDR3 coding sequence is TGTGCCAGCTCGGCTGGACAGCACACTGAAGCTTTCTTT. It codes for CASSAGQHTEAFF. V is TRBV18 and J is TRBJ1-1; possibly TRBD1 for D (6 bases). The V end lost 6 bases, the J end lost 3 bases, and 11 bases lay between the germline ends. CDR1 KGHSH and CDR2 LQKENI come from the germline V gene. The CDR3 has 13 residues.

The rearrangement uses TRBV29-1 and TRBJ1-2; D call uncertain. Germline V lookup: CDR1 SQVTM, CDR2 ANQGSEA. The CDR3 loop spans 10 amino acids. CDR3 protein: CNSDVYGYTF. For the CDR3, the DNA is TGCAACTCCGATGTGTATGGCTACACCTTC.

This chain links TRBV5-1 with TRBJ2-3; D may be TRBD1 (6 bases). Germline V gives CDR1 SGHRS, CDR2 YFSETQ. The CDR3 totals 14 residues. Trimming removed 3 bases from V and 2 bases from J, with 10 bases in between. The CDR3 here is CASSSGQLTDTQYF. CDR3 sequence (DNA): TGCGCCAGCAGCTCTGGACAGCTCACAGATACGCAGTATTTT.

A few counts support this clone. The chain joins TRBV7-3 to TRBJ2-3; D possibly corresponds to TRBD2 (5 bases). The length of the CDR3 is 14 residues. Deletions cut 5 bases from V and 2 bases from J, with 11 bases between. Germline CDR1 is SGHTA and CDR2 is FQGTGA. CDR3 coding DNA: TGTGCCAGCAGCCGTCTAGCTACCACAGATACGCAGTATTTT. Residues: CASSRLATTDTQYF.